In this sample, the clone carrying this T cell receptor (beta chain) turned up many times. Its matching antigen is unknown. This sample stems from a study of CD8 T cells in ankylosing spondylitis. Study outcomes and limitations: Significantly higher representation of disease-linked clones was reported for matched ankylosing spondylitis synovial fluid. Disease-linked clones had a CD8+ phenotype and relatively low frequency in peripheral blood. One TCR beta motif, made up of fewer than 10 highly homologous variants, appeared characteristic of ankylosing spondylitis blood.

Quantitative 5'-RACE with molecular barcodes was used to make the TCR beta libraries. MiXCR, run by TCRdb on the 5' RACE reads, gives a single entry per CDR3 protein. Among roughly 97,000 distinct CDR3 sequences listed, roughly 8.7% were seen once. The clonotype comes from a male donor with ankylosing spondylitis or in good health (not recorded which). The specimen was blood, either unsorted or a sorted T cell fraction (not recorded which).

This CDR3 is CAISPANMNTEAFF. In nucleotides, the CDR3 is TGTGCCATCAGTCCCGCGAATATGAACACTGAAGCTTTCTTT. This sequence joins TRBV10-3 and TRBJ1-1; D remains ambiguous. The CDR3 covers 14 residues. From germline, CDR1 is ENHRY and CDR2 SYGVKD. V gave up 5 bases and J gave up 0 bases, with 10 bases separating them.